Sequencing of this T cell receptor (beta chain) was carried out in a study of TIL therapy for anti-PD-1-resistant metastatic lung cancer. Study context: Tumors were harvested before any PD-1/PD-L1 blockade.

Germline CDR1 and CDR2: SGHTA and FQGNSA. Trimming removed 5 bases from V and 8 bases from J, with 12 bases in between. CDR3 length: 13 residues. As to time point: pre-treatment sample, taken before nivolumab and TIL therapy. The immunoSEQ assay was v3. Profiling relied on immunoSEQ multiplex PCR, and the TCRdb table lists in-frame clones only, not all of them. The data hold roughly 46,000 clones, with 80% to 90% observed a single time. This chain connects TRBV7-2 to TRBJ2-2, with D possibly TRBD2 on 6 matching bases. This TCR was recovered from a person between 25 and 79 years old with non-small cell lung cancer. Sample: blood, taken at baseline. The CDR3, as DNA: TGTGCCAGCAGCACCACGGCGGGGGGGGAGCTGTTTTTT. This codes for CASSTTAGGELFF.